This T cell receptor beta chain was captured by sequencing in a study of CD8+CD57+ T cells in acquired aplastic anemia. Overall study: Mean DNA quantity obtained from sorted CD4+ and CD8+ cells was 3 to 4 ug. Read counts for CD4+ cells (from healthy donors) averaged about 10.8 million.

Genomic DNA served as template for TCR beta VDJ and CDR3 profiling. TCRdb processed the reads anew with MiXCR; each CDR3 protein has one entry. This sample has some 200,000 distinct CDR3 sequences; roughly 35% occur once, and the top ten carry roughly 1.1%. Overall study findings and caveats: Patients were compared with controls for CD8+ Simpson's diversity, and no significant difference emerged. Researchers report that twenty-nine CD8+ CDR3 sequences appeared in both patients and controls.

The V gene's germline CDR1 is SNHLY and CDR2 FYNNEI. CDR3 size: 15 residues. The trim removed 1 base at V and 5 bases at J, leaving 4 bases unmatched. This clonotype was observed once. Antigen: not known. Sequencing used sorted CD4+, CD8+, or CD8+CD57+ T cells (not recorded which) from PBMCs. The sequence was collected from a human donor in good health, serving as a control. The chain couples TRBV2 to TRBJ1-1; 10 bases agree with TRBD1. CDR3 sequence: CASSEGTGGRTEAFF. CDR3 bases: TGTGCCAGCAGTGAAGGGACAGGGGGACGGACTGAAGCTTTCTTT. The entire variable domain, with the rest obtained from reference TRBV2 and TRBJ1-1, is as follows: EPEVTQTPSHQVTQMGQEVILRCVPISNHLYFYWYRQILGQKVEFLVSFYNNEISEKSEIFDDQFSVERPDGSNFTLKIRSTKLEDSAMYFCASSEGTGGRTEAFFGQGTRLTVV.